This TCR beta chain was obtained from a study of glioma-infiltrating T cells. Using RNA template, CDR3s of TCR alpha and beta were amplified with iRepertoire arm-PCR. Via MiXCR, TCRdb re-called the multiplex PCR reads, giving one row per CDR3 protein. The table records tens of thousands of distinct CDR3 sequences, about 37% of them present only once. A remark on this clonotype: A read error is likely, as this CDR3 ends without the conserved phenylalanine or tryptophan.

The germline V gene has CDR1 SGHVS and CDR2 FNYEAQ. The CDR3 has 19 amino acids. The TCR sequence derives from a human donor with low-grade glioma or glioblastoma, undergoing nonglioma brain surgery, or in good health (not recorded which). V usage is TRBV7-6 and J usage is TRBJ2-3; 9 nucleotides agree with TRBD2. Source material: glioma tissue, nonneoplastic brain tissue, or PBMCs (not recorded which). CDR3 sequence (DNA): TGTGCCGGCAGCTTCGCCCCGTGGGGTAGCGGGAGTCCAACAGATACGCAGTATCTT. It specifies CAGSFAPWGSGSPTDTQYL.